This TCR beta chain is from a study of PD-1 blockade in mismatch repair-deficient tumors. General study findings and limits: After pembrolizumab, tumor-resident clones rose rapidly, then generally contracted before radiologic responses.

Repertoires were generated with immunoSEQ multiplex PCR, while TCRdb's copy carries only in-frame clones and drops some. The sample includes tens of thousands of clones, 78% of them seen just once. The TCR-sequenced patients were three responders to pembrolizumab. With V trimmed by 7 bases and J by 4 bases, 6 bases remained unmatched. In germline, CDR1 is MNHNS, CDR2 SASEGT. The CDR3 is 13 residues long. Notes on this clone: Antigen unknown.

This TCR came from an adult with mismatch repair-deficient cancer. V gene TRBV6-1 combines with J gene TRBJ1-1, with TRBD1 matching 7 bases. The specimen was peripheral blood, collected 4 weeks after starting pembrolizumab. CDR3 DNA: TGTGCCAGCACCCCGACAGGGATCACTGAAGCTTTCTTT. It is translated as CASTPTGITEAFF.